This T cell receptor (beta chain) was sequenced during a study of T cell responses to AZD1222 COVID-19 vaccine. General observations from the study: Females outnumbered males among donors, who were mostly white British; clonal diversity was possibly underestimated.

Germline trimming cut 7 bases from V and 1 base from J; bases unmatched to any gene: 12. Per germline, CDR1 SQVTM and CDR2 ANQGSEA. The CDR3 totals 15 residues. Regarding this clone: Its antigen is still unknown.

The method was immunoSEQ multiplex PCR; TCRdb's version includes in-frame clones alone and lacks a portion of them. The sample includes some 200,000 clones, 93% of them seen just once. Sequences were derived from peripheral blood, sampled on day 0 of AZD1222 vaccination. The chain links TRBV29-1 to TRBJ1-2; 7 bases map to TRBD1. The source of this sequence is an adult in good health. Here the CDR3 DNA reads TGCAGCGCCTATTCGACAGGGTCGGGTAACTATGGCTACACCTTC. Its translation: CSAYSTGSGNYGYTF.